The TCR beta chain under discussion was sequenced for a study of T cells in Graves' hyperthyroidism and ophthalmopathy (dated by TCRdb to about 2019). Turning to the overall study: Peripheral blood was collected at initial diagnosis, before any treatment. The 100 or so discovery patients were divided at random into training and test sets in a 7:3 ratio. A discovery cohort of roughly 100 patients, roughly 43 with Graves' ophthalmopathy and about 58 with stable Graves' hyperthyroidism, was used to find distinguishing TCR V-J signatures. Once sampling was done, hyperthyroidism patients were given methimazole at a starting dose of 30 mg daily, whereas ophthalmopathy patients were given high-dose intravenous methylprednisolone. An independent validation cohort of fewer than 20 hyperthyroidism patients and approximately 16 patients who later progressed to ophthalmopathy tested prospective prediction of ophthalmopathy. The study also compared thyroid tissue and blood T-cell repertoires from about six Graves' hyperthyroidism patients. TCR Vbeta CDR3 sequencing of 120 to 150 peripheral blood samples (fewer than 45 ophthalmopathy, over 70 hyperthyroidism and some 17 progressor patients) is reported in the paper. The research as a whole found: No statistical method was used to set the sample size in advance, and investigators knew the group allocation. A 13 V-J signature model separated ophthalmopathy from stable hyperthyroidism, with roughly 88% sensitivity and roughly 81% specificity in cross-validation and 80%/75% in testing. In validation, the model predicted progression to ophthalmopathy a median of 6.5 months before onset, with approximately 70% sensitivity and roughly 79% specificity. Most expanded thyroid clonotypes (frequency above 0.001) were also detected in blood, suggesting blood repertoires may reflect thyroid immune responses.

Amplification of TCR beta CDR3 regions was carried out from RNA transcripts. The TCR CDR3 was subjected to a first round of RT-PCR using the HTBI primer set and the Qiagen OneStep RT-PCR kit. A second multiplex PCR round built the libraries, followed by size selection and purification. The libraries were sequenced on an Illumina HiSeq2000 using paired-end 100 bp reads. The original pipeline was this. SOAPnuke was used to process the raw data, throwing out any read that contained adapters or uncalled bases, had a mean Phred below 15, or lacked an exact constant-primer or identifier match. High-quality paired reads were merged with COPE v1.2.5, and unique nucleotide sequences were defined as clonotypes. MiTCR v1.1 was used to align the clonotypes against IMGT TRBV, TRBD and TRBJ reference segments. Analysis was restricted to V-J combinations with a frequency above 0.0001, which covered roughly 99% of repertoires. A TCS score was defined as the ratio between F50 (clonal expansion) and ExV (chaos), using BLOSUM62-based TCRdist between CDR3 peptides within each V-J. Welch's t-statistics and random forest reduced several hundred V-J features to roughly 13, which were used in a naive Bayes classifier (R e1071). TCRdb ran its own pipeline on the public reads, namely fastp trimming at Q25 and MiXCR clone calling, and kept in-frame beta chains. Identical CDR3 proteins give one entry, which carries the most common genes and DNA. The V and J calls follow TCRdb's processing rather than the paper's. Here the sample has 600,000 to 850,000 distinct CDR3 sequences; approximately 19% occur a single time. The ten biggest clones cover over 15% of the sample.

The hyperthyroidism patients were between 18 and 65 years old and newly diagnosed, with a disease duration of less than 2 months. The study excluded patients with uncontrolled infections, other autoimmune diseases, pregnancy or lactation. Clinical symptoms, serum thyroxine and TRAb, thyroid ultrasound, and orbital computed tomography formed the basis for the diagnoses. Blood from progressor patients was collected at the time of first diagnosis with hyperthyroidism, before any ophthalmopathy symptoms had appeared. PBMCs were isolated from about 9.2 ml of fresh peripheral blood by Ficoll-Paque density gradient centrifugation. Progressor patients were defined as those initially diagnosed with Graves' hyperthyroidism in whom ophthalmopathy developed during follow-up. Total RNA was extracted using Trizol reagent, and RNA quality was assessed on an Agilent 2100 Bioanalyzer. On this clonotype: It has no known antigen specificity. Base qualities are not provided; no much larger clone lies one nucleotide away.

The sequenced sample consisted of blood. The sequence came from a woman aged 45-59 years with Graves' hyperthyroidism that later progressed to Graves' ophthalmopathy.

The CDR3 here reads CASSSVASYGYTF. Read as DNA, the sequence is TGTGCCAGCAGCTCTGTTGCCTCCTATGGCTACACCTTC. The receptor chain draws on TRBV5-6 and TRBJ1-2; no D segment can be confidently identified. The germline ends are 10 bases apart after V is trimmed by 3 bases and J by 4 bases. There are 13 amino acids in the CDR3, from cysteine to phenylalanine inclusive. Kept here is only the CDR3 DNA, which spans 39 bases and is read in frame from base 1. CDR1 and CDR2, per the germline V gene, are SGHDT and YYEEEE.